Shown below are 3 T cell receptor beta chains from a single sample sequenced in a study of blood T cell repertoires in COVID-19. Profiling relied on immunoSEQ multiplex PCR, and the TCRdb table lists in-frame clones only, not all of them. This table has a few hundred thousand clones, around 88% appearing once. Sequencing was carried out using PBMCs or T cells enriched from blood (not recorded which). These receptor sequences come from a woman between 40 and 50 years old with acute COVID-19.

CDR3 sequence (DNA): TGCGCCAGCAGCTTGGAGCCATCTGGTGATTCACCCCTCCACTTT. Protein: CASSLEPSGDSPLHF. The J gene is TRBJ1-6, the V gene TRBV5-1, with D unresolved. CDR3 size: 15 residues. V gave up 0 bases and J gave up 8 bases, with 12 bases separating them. Germline V lookup: CDR1 SGHRS, CDR2 YFSETQ. The full variable domain, rest sourced from reference TRBV5-1 and TRBJ1-6, is KAGVTQTPRYLIKTRGQQVTLSCSPISGHRSVSWYQQTPGQGLQFLFEYFSETQRNKGNFPGRFSGRQFSNSRSEMNVSTLELGDSALYLCASSLEPSGDSPLHFGNGTRLTVT.

There are a few counts of this clone. The chain joins TRBV28 to TRBJ1-5; D is uncertain. Deletions cut 3 bases from V and 5 bases from J, with 2 bases between. The CDR3 runs 11 residues. Germline V gene lookup returns CDR1 MDHEN and CDR2 SYDVKM. The CDR3 loop is CASSFDQPQHF. The CDR3 DNA sequence: TGTGCCAGCAGTTTCGATCAGCCCCAGCATTTT.

The rearrangement links TRBV24-1 to TRBJ2-1; no reliable D call. The germline V and J ends were trimmed by 5 bases and 12 bases, with 19 bases remaining between them. This CDR3 spans 14 amino acids. The germline gives CDR1 KGHDR, CDR2 SFDVKD. CDR3 protein: CATSGGREGVRQFF. In nucleotides, the CDR3 is TGTGCCACCAGTGGAGGTAGAGAAGGTGTCAGGCAGTTCTTC.